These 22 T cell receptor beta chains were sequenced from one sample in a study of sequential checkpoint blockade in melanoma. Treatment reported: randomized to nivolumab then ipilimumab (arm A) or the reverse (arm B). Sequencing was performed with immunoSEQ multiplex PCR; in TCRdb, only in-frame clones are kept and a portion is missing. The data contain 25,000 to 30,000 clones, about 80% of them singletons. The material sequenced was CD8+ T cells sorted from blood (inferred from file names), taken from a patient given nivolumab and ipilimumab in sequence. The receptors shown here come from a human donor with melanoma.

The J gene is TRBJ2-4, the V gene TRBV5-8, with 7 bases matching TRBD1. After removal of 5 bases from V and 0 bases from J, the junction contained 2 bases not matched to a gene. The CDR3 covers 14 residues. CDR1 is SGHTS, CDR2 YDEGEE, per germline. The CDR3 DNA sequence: TGTGCCAGCAGACAGGGGCTAGCCAAAAACATTCAGTACTTC. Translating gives CASRQGLAKNIQYF.

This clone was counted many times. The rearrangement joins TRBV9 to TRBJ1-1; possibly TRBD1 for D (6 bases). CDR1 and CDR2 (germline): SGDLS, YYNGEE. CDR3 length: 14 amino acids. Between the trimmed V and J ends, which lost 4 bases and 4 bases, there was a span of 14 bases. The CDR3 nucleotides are TGTGCCAGCAGCCCATTAACAGGGAGCACTGAAGCTTTCTTT. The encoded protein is CASSPLTGSTEAFF.

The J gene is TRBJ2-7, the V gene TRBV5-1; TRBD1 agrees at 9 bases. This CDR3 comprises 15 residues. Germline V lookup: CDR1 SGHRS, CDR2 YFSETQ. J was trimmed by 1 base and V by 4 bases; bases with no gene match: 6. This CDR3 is CASSGTGNGSYEQYF. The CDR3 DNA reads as TGCGCCAGCAGCGGGACAGGGAATGGTTCCTACGAGCAGTACTTC.

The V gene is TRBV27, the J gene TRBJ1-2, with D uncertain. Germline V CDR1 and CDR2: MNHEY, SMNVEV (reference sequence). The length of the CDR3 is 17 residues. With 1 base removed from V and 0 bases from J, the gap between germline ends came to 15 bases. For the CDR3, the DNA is TGTGCCAGCAGTTTATATGGGAGTAGTAGGGCTAACTATGGCTACACCTTC. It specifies CASSLYGSSRANYGYTF.

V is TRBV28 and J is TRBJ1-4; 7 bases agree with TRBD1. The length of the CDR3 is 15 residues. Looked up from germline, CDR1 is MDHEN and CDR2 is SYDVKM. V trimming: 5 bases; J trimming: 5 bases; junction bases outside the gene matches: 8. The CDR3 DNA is TGTGCCAGCAGTCCTCCGGGACAGCCGAATGAAAAACTGTTTTTT. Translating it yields CASSPPGQPNEKLFF.

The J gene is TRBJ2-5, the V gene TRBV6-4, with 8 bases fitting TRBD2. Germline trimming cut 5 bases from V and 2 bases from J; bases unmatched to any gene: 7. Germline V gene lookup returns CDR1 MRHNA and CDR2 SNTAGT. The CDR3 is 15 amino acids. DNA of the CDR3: TGTGCCAGCAGTCGGGAGGGCGGGTCTCAAGAGACCCAGTACTTC. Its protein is CASSREGGSQETQYF.

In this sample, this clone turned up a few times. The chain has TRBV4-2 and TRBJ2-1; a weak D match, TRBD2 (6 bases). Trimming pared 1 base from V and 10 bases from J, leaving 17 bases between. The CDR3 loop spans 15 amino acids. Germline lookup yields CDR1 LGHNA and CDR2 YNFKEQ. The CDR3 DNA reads TGTGCCAGCAGCCAAGGGGCGGGGAGCCAACGGGAGCAGTTCTTC. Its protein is CASSQGAGSQREQFF.

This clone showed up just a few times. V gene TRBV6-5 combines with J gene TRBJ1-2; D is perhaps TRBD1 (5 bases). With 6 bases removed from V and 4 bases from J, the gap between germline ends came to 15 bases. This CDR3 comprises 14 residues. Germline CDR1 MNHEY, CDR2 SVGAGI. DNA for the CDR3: TGTGCCAGCAGAGAGGGCACCGGGGGCTATGGCTACACCTTC. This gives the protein CASREGTGGYGYTF.

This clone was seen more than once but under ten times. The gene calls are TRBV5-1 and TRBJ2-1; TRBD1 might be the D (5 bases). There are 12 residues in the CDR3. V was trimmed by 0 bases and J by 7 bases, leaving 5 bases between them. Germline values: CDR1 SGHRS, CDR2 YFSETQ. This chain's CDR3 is CASSLAGNEQFF. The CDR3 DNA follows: TGCGCCAGCAGCTTGGCAGGGAATGAGCAGTTCTTC.

The CDR3 DNA reads as TGTGCCAGCAGCGTAGGGGCGGGGCGGGGGGACGAGCAGTACTTC. Residues: CASSVGAGRGDEQYF. This sequence joins TRBV9 and TRBJ2-7, with 8 bases matching TRBD2. This CDR3 region has 15 residues. The germline V gene has CDR1 SGDLS and CDR2 YYNGEE. The V and J ends lost 0 bases and 5 bases, in that order; junction bases with no gene match: 7. Full variable domain (remainder filled in from reference TRBV9 and TRBJ2-7): DSGVTQTPKHLITATGQRVTLRCSPRSGDLSVYWYQQSLDQGLQFLIQYYNGEERAKGNILERFSAQQFPDLHSELNLSSLELGDSALYFCASSVGAGRGDEQYFGPGTRLTVT.

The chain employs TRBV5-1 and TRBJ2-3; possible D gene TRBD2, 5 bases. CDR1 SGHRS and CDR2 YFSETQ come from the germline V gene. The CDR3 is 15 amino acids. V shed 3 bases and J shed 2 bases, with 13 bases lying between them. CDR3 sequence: CASSSERTFTDTQYF. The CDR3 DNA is TGCGCCAGCAGCTCCGAGCGGACCTTCACAGATACGCAGTATTTT.

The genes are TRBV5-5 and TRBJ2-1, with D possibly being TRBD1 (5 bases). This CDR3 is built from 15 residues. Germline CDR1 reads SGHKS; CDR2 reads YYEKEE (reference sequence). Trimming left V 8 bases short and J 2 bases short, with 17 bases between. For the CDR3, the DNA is TGTGCCAGTCACTCACAGGCCGAACCCTACAATGAGCAGTTCTTC. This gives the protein CASHSQAEPYNEQFF.

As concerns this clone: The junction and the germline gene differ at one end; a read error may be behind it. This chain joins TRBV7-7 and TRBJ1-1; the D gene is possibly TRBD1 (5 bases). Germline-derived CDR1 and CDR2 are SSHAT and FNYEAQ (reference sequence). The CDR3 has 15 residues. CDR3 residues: CASSPGGVPNTEAFF. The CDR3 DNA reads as TGTGCTAGCAGCCCCGGAGGGGTACCGAACACTGAAGCTTTCTTT. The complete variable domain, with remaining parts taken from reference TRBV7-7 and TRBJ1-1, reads GAGVSQSPRYKVTKRGQDVTLRCDPISSHATLYWYQQALGQGPEFLTYFNYEAQPDKSGLPSDRFSAERPEGSISTLTIQRTEQRDSAMYRCASSPGGVPNTEAFFGQGTRLTVV.

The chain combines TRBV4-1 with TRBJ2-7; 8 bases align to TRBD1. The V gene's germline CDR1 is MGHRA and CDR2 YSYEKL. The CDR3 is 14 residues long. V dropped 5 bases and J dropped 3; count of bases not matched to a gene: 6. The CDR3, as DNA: TGCGCCAGCAGCTATGACAGGGGAGGCTACGAGCAGTACTTC. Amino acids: CASSYDRGGYEQYF.

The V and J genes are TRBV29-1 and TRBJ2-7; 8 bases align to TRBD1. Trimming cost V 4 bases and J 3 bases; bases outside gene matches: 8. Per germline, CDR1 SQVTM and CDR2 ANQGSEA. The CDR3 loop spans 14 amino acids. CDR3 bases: TGCAGCGTTGTGGGAGGACAGGGAAACTACGAGCAGTACTTC. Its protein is CSVVGGQGNYEQYF.

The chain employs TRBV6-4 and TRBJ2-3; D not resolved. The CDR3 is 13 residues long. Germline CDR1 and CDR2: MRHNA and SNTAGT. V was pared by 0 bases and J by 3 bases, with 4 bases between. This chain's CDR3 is CASSDSRTDTQYF. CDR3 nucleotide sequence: TGTGCCAGCAGTGACTCGAGGACAGATACGCAGTATTTT.

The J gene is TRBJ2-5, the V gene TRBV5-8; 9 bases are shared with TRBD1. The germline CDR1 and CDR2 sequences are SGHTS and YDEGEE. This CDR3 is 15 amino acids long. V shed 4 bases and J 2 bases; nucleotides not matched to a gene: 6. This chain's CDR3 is CASSRGQGVQETQYF. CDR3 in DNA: TGTGCCAGCAGCAGGGGACAGGGTGTTCAAGAGACCCAGTACTTC.

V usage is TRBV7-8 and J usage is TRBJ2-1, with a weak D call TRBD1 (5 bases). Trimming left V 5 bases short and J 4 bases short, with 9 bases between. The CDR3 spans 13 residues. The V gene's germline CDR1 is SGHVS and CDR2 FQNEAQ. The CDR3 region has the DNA TGTGCCAGCAGCCTTCGACAGTACAATGAGCAGTTCTTC. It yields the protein CASSLRQYNEQFF.

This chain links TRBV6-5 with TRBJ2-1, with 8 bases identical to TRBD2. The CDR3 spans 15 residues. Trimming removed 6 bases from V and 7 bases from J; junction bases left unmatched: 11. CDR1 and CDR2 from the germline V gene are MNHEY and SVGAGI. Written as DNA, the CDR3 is TGTGCCAGCAGCAAGGGAAGCGGGGGTGGTAATGAGCAGTTCTTC. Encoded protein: CASSKGSGGGNEQFF.

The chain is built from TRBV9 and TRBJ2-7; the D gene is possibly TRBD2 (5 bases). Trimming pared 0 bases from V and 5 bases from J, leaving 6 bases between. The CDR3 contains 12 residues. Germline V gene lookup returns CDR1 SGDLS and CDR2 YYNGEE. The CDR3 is CASSVGGDEQYF. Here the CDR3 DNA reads TGTGCCAGCAGCGTAGGGGGAGACGAGCAGTACTTC.

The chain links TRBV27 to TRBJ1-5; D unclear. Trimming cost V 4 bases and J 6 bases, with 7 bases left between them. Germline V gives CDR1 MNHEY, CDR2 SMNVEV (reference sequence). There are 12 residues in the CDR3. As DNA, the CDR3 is TGTGCCAGCAGTTCTGACATTCAGCCCCAGCATTTT. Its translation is CASSSDIQPQHF.

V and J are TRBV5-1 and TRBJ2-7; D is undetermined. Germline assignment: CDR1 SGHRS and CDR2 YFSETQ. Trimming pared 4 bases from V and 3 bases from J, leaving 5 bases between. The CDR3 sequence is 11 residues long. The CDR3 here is CASSPGYEQYF. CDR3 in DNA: TGCGCCAGCAGCCCCGGCTACGAGCAGTACTTC.